This is a list of T cell receptor beta chains from one sample in a study of CD8+CD57+ T cells in acquired aplastic anemia. TCRdb re-derived calls from the reads in MiXCR, one entry per CDR3 protein. The table includes around 140,000 distinct CDR3 sequences, 41% detected once. Sequencing was done on a sample of sorted CD4+, CD8+, or CD8+CD57+ T cells (not recorded which) from PBMCs. These receptors were taken from a human donor in good health, serving as a control. Both conserved end residues are part of each CDR3. D genes are given only for firm matches. For some rows the clone size is stated as once, few or many, or as a class when expanded; others skip it.

>.|TRBJ1-2|TRBV29-1|.
TGCAGCGTTGCGGACAGCCGACGGAACTATGGCTACACCTTC
CSVADSRRNYGYTF
>few|TRBJ1-1|TRBV6-1|.
TGTGCCAGCAGTGTGGCCCTAAGGAGTTCCGAAGCTTTCTTT
CASSVALRSSEAFF
>many|TRBJ1-6|TRBV20-1|.
TGCAGTGCCCAATCTGGGGCAGAGGGTTATAATTCACCCCTCCACTTT
CSAQSGAEGYNSPLHF
>many|TRBJ2-3|TRBV15|.
TGTGCCACCAGCAGCGGAGGGACTCCACCGGCAGATACGCAGTATTTT
CATSSGGTPPADTQYF
>.|TRBJ1-2|TRBV11-1|.
TGTGCCAGCAGTCTGACAGTTCTCGTCGCGTCTGGTGGCTACACCTTC
CASSLTVLVASGGYTF
>.|TRBJ2-2|TRBV12-3/TRBV12-4|.
TGTGCCAGCAGATACGGACCCGTCACCGGGGAGCTGTTTTTT
CASRYGPVTGELFF
>many|TRBJ2-3|TRBV13|TRBD2
TGTGCCAGCAGCTACGGGAAGAGGACTAGCGGGGGAACTTTT
CASSYGKRTSGGTF
>many|TRBJ2-7|TRBV14|.
TGTGCCAGCAGCCAAGGGACTGATGCGCTGCGGTACTTC
CASSQGTDALRYF
>.|TRBJ2-3|TRBV2|TRBD2
TGTGCCAGCAGAGCAGGTGCGGGAGCCCCAAGTGAGCAGTATTTT
CASRAGAGAPSEQYF
>.|TRBJ1-4|TRBV4-1|.
TGCGCCAGCAGCCAAGGGGGGGCGGGTCAGTATGAAAAACTGTTTTTT
CASSQGGAGQYEKLFF
>.|TRBJ1-3|TRBV5-1|.
TGCGCCAGCAGCTCACAAGTGGGGGGCGGCCGCTCTGGAAACACCATATATTTT
CASSSQVGGGRSGNTIYF
>once|TRBJ2-5|TRBV6-4|.
TGTGCCAGCAGTGAATCGCCTGAAGAGACCCAGTACTTC
CASSESPEETQYF
>many|TRBJ1-4|TRBV2|.
TGTGCCAGCAGTGAATTGGGGGTAAACGAAAAACTGTTTTTT
CASSELGVNEKLFF
>many|TRBJ2-5|TRBV29-1|.
TGCAGCGTTGAGGTTAGGGGTTTAGCCAGAGAGACCCAGTACTTC
CSVEVRGLARETQYF
>many|TRBJ2-5|TRBV6-5|.
TGTGCCAGCAGTTACACCGCCCGGGAGACCCAGTACTTC
CASSYTARETQYF
>.|TRBJ1-1|TRBV29-1|.
TGCAGCGTCATGCGGCTGAACACTGAAGCTTTCTTT
CSVMRLNTEAFF
>.|TRBJ2-1|TRBV7-2|TRBD1
TGTGCCAGCAGCTTAGGGGCCGGACAGGGGATCGTAACCTACAATGAGCAGTTCTTC
CASSLGAGQGIVTYNEQFF
>many|TRBJ2-7|TRBV3-1|TRBD2
TGTGCCAGCAGCCAAGACTGGTATGGTAGCGGGGGCCGGGAGCAGTACTTC
CASSQDWYGSGGREQYF
>.|TRBJ2-1|TRBV29-1|TRBD2
TGCAGCTACCGGACTAGCGGGGCTGACAATGAGCAGTTCTTC
CSYRTSGADNEQFF
>.|TRBJ2-1|TRBV6-1|.
TGTGCCAGCAGGCGTCTAGGGGACGGGCCGTTTGAGCAGTTCTTC
CASRRLGDGPFEQFF
>.|TRBJ2-5|TRBV18|TRBD1
TGTGCCAGCTCACTCCGACAGGGTAGGGTGGTAGAGACCCAGTACTTC
CASSLRQGRVVETQYF
>once|TRBJ2-1|TRBV11-2|TRBD2
TGTGCCAGCAGCCCCCCCGGTAGCGGGAGAGTCACCTACAATGAGCAGTTCTTC
CASSPPGSGRVTYNEQFF
>many|TRBJ1-6|TRBV20-1|.
TGCAGTGCTAGCTTCGGACTAAAAGGCTCACCCCTCCACTTT
CSASFGLKGSPLHF
>many|TRBJ1-2|TRBV5-4|.
TGTGCCAGCAGCTCCACGGGCGTCTATGGCTACACCTTC
CASSSTGVYGYTF
>.|TRBJ2-7|TRBV24-1|TRBD1
TGTGCCACCAGTGAGCCGACAGGGTACGAGCAGTACTTC
CATSEPTGYEQYF
>.|TRBJ1-6|TRBV2|TRBD1
TGTGCCAGCAGTCCTCTTCGACAGGGCGGGAATTCACCCCTCCACTTT
CASSPLRQGGNSPLHF
>many|TRBJ1-2|TRBV12-5|.
TGTGCTAGTGGTCCACGGGCCGAAGTGGACTATGGCTACACCTTC
CASGPRAEVDYGYTF
>.|TRBJ1-5|TRBV7-9|.
TGTGCCAGCAGGGCGGACTCCGGTCAGCCCCAGCATTTT
CASRADSGQPQHF
>.|TRBJ2-1|TRBV27|TRBD1
TGTGCCAGCAGTTTATACAGGGGAACGGGTGAGCAGTTCTTC
CASSLYRGTGEQFF
>.|TRBJ2-2|TRBV3-1|TRBD1
TGTGCCAGCAGCCAATGGCAGGGGGTCGCCGGGGAGCTGTTTTTT
CASSQWQGVAGELFF
>.|TRBJ1-5|TRBV24-1|.
TGTGCCACCAGTGCCGGAGGCGGTTCGCCCCAGCATTTT
CATSAGGGSPQHF
>many|TRBJ2-6|TRBV5-4|TRBD1
TGTGCCAGCAGGCAGGGGGCGCCCGGGGCCAACGTCCTGACTTTC
CASRQGAPGANVLTF
>.|TRBJ2-5|TRBV7-6|.
TGTGCCAGCAGCTTAGTTATAGGGATGGAGACCCAGTACTTC
CASSLVIGMETQYF
>.|TRBJ2-3|TRBV15|.
TGTGCCACCAGCAGAGGGGGTCGCACAGATACGCAGTATTTT
CATSRGGRTDTQYF
>.|TRBJ1-1|TRBV20-1|.
TGCAGCAGCCCCGACAGTAACACTGAAGCTTTCTTT
CSSPDSNTEAFF
>.|TRBJ2-1|TRBV25-1|TRBD2
TGTGCCAGCAGCGTAGACATTGATCTAGCGGGGGAAAATGAGCAGTTCTTC
CASSVDIDLAGENEQFF
>many|TRBJ2-3|TRBV10-3|TRBD1
TGTGCCATCAGATACGGGACAGGGTTGTCCGCAGATACGCAGTATTTT
CAIRYGTGLSADTQYF
>.|TRBJ2-2|TRBV2|.
TGTGCCAGTCAAAAAGGGGGAGACGGGGAGCTGTTTTTT
CASQKGGDGELFF